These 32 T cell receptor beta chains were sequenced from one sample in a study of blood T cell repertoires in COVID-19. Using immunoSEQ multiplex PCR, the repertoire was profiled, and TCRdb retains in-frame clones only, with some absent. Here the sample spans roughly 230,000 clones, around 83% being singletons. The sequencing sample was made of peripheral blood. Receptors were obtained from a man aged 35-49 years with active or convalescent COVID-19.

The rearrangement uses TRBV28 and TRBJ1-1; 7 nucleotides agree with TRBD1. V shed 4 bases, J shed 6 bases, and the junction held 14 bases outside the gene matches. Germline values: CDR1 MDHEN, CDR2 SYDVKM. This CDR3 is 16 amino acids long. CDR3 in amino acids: CASSSSHPGGRAEAFF. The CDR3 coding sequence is TGTGCCAGCAGTTCCTCCCACCCAGGGGGTCGGGCTGAAGCTTTCTTT.

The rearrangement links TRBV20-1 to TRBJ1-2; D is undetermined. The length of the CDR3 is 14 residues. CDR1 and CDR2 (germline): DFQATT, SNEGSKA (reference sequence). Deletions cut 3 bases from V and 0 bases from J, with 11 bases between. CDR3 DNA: TGCAGTGCTAGTTCTGAGTTAGCTAACTATGGCTACACCTTC. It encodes CSASSELANYGYTF.

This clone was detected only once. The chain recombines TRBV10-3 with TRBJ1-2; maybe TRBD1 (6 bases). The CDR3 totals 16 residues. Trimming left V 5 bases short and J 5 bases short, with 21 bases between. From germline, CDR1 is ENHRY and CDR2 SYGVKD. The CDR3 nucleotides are TGTGCCATCAGTCCCATACAGGGTGGAGGTAGATATGGCTACACCTTC. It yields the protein CAISPIQGGGRYGYTF.

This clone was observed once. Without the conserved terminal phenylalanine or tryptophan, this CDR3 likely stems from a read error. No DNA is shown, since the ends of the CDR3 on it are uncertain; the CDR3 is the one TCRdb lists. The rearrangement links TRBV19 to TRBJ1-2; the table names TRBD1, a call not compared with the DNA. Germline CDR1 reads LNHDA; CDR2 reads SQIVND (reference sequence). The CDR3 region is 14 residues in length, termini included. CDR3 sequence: CASSAIGTALDTCV.

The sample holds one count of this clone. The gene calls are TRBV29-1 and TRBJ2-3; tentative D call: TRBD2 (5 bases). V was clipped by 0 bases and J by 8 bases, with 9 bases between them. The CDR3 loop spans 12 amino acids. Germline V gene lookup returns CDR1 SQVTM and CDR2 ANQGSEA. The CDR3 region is CSVEDVTTTQYF. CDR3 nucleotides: TGCAGCGTTGAAGACGTGACTACTACGCAGTATTTT.

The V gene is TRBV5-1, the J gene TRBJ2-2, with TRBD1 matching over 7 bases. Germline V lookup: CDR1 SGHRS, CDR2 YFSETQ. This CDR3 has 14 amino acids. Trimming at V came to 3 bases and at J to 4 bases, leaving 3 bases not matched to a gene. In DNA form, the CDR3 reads TGCGCCAGCAGCTCTTACAGGGGCACCGGGGAGCTGTTTTTT. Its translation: CASSSYRGTGELFF.

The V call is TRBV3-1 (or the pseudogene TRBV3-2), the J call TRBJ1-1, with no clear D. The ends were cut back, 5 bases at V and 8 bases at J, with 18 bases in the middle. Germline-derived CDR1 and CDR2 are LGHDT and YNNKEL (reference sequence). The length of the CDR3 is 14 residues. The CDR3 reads CASSDDFRRGEAFF. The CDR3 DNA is TGTGCCAGCAGCGACGATTTCCGACGGGGAGAAGCTTTCTTT.

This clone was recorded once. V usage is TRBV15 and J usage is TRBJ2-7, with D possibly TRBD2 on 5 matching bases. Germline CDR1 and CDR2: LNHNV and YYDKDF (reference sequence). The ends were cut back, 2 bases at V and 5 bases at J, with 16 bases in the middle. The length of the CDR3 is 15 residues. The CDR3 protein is CATSRRAEGSHEQYF. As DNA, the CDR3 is TGTGCCACCAGCAGACGGGCCGAGGGAAGCCACGAGCAGTACTTC. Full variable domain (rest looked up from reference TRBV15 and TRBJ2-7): DAMVIQNPRYQVTQFGKPVTLSCSQTLNHNVMYWYQQKSSQAPKLLFHYYDKDFNNEADTPDNFQSRRPNTSFCFLDIRSPGLGDTAMYLCATSRRAEGSHEQYFGPGTRLTVT.

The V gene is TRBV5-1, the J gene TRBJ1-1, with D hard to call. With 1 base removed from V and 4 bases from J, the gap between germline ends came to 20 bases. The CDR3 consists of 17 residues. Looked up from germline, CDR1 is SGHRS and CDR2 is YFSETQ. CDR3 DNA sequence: TGCGCCAGCAGCTTGTTAGGAGTCCACATTCCGGGCACTGAAGCTTTCTTT. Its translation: CASSLLGVHIPGTEAFF.

The CDR3 DNA reads TGTGCCAGCGGTGAGCAGGGGGTGTTTCAGACCCAGTACTTC. This encodes CASGEQGVFQTQYF. V is TRBV28 and J is TRBJ2-5, with 7 bases lining up with TRBD1. The germline gives CDR1 MDHEN, CDR2 SYDVKM. Trimming took 8 bases from V and 6 from J; bases not matched to a gene: 12. The CDR3 length is 14 residues.

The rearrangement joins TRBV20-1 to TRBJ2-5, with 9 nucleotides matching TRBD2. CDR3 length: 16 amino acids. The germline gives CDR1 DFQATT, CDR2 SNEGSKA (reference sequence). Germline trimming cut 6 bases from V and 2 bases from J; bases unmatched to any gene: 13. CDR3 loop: CSASPLGGGVQETQYF. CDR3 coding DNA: TGCAGTGCCAGTCCTTTGGGCGGGGGGGTACAAGAGACCCAGTACTTC.

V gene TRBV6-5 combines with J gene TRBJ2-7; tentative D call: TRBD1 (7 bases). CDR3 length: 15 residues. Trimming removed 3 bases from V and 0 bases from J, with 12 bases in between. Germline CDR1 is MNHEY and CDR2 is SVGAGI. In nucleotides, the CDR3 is TGTGCCAGCAGTTATCAGGGGGGCCTCTCCTACGAGCAGTACTTC. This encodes CASSYQGGLSYEQYF.

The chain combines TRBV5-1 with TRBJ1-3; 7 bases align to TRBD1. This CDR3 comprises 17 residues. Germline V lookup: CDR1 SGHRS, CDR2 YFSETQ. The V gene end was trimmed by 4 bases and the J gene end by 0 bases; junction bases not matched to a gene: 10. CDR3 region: CASSPRFRGDSGNTIYF. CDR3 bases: TGCGCCAGCAGCCCGAGGTTCAGGGGGGACTCTGGAAACACCATATATTTT.

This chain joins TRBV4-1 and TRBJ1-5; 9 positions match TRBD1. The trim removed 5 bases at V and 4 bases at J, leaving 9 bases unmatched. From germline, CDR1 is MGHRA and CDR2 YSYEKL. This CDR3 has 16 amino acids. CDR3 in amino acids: CASSWGQGPFNQPQHF. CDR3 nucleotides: TGCGCCAGCAGCTGGGGACAGGGACCCTTTAATCAGCCCCAGCATTTT.

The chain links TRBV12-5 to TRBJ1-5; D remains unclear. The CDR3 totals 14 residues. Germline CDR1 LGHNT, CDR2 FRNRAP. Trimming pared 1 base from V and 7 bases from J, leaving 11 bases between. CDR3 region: CASGLGEAGQPQHF. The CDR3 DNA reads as TGTGCTAGTGGTTTGGGAGAAGCGGGACAGCCCCAGCATTTT.

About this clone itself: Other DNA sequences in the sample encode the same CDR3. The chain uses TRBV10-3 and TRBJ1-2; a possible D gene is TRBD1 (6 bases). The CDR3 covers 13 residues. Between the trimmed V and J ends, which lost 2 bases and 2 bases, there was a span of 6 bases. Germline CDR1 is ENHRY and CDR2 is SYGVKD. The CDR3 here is CAISEQGNYGYTF. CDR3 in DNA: TGTGCCATCAGTGAGCAGGGGAACTATGGCTACACCTTC.

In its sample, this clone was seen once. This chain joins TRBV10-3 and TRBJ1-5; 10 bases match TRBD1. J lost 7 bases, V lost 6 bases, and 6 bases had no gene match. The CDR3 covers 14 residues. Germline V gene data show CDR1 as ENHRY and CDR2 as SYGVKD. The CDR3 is CAIRGTGVLQPQHF. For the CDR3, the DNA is TGTGCCATCAGGGGGACAGGGGTTCTGCAGCCCCAGCATTTT.

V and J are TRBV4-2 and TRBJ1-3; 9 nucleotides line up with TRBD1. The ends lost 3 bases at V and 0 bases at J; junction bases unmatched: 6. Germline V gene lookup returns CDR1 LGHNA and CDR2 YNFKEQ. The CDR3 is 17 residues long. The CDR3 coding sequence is TGTGCCAGCAGCCACCCTACAGGGGGCCACTCTGGAAACACCATATATTTT. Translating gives CASSHPTGGHSGNTIYF.

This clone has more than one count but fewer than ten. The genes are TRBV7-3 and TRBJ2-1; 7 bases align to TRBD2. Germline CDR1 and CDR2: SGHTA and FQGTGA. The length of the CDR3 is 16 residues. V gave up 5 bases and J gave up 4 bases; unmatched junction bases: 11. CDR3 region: CASSHISGDYYNEQFF. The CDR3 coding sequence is TGTGCCAGCAGCCACATCAGCGGGGACTATTACAATGAGCAGTTCTTC.

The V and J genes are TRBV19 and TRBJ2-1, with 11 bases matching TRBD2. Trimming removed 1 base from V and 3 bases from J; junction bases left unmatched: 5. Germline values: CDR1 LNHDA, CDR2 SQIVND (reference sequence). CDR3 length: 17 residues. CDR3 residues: CASSIGPSGRFYNEQFF. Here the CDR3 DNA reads TGTGCCAGTAGTATAGGCCCTAGCGGGAGGTTCTACAATGAGCAGTTCTTC.

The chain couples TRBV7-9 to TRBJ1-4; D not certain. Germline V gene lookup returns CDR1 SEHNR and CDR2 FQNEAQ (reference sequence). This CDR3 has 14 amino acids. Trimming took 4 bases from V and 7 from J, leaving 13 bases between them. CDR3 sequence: CASSSAGSIEKLFF. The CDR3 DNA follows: TGTGCCAGCAGCTCCGCCGGGAGTATTGAAAAACTGTTTTTT.

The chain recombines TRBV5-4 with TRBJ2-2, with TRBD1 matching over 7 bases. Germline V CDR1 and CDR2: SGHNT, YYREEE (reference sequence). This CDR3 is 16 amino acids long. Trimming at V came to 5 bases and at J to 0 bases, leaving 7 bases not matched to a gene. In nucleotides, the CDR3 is TGTGCCAGCAGTTCAGGGGGTATATCGAACACCGGGGAGCTGTTTTTT. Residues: CASSSGGISNTGELFF.

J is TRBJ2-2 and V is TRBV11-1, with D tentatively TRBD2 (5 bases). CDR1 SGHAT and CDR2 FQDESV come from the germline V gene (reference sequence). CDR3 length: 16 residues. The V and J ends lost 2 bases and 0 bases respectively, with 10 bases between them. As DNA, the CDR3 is TGTGCCAGCAGCTTAATCTCGGGAACGAACACCGGGGAGCTGTTTTTT. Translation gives CASSLISGTNTGELFF.

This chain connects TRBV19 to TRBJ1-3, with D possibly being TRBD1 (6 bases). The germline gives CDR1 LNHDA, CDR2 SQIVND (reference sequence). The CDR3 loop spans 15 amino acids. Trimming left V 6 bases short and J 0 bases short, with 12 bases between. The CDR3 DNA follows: TGTGCCAGTAGGAGACAGGCCGACTCTGGAAACACCATATATTTT. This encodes CASRRQADSGNTIYF. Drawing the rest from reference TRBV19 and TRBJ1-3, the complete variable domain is DGGITQSPKYLFRKEGQNVTLSCEQNLNHDAMYWYRQDPGQGLRLIYYSQIVNDFQKGDIAEGYSVSREKKESFPLTVTSAQKNPTAFYLCASRRQADSGNTIYFGEGSWLTVV.

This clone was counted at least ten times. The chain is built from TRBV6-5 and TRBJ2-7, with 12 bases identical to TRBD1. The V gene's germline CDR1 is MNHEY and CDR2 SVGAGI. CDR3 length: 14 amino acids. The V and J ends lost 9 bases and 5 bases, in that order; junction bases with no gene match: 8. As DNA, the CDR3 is TGTGCCAGTTGGGCGGGACAGGGGGCTGACGAGCAGTACTTC. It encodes CASWAGQGADEQYF.

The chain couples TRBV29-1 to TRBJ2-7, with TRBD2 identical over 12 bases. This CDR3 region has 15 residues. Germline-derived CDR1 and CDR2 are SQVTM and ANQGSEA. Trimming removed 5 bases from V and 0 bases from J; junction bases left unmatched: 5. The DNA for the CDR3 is TGCAGCGTTTCAGGACTAGCGGGGACCTCCTACGAGCAGTACTTC. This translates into CSVSGLAGTSYEQYF.

The CDR3 DNA sequence: TGTGCCAGCAGTTATCAGGCGGGGGGAGGGTACAATGAGCAGTTCTTC. Encoded protein: CASSYQAGGGYNEQFF. The rearrangement joins TRBV6-2 or TRBV6-3 to TRBJ2-1; TRBD2 agrees at 8 bases. The CDR3 sequence is 16 residues long. V was pared by 3 bases and J by 4 bases, with 8 bases of the junction left unmatched. Germline CDR1 reads MNHEY; CDR2 reads SVGEGT.

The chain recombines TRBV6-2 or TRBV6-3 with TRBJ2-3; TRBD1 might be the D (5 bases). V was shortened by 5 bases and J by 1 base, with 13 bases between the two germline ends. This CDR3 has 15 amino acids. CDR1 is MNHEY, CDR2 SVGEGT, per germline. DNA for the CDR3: TGTGCCAGCAGTCCCCAGGGTCTACGCACAGATACGCAGTATTTT. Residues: CASSPQGLRTDTQYF.

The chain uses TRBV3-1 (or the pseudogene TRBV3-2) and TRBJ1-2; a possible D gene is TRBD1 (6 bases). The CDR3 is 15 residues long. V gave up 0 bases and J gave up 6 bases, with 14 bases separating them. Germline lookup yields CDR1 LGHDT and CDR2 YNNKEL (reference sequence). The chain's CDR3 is CASSQDLSGADGYTF. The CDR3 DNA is TGTGCCAGCAGCCAAGATTTGTCAGGGGCAGATGGCTACACCTTC.

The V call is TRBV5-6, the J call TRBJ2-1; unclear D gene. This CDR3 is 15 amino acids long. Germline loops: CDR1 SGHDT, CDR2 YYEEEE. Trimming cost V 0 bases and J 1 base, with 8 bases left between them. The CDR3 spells CASSLGGTSYNEQFF. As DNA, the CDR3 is TGTGCCAGCAGCTTGGGCGGTACTTCCTACAATGAGCAGTTCTTC.

CDR3 amino acids: CASSFSTDTQYF. The CDR3 DNA follows: TGCGCCAGCAGCTTTTCGACAGATACGCAGTATTTT. This chain uses TRBV5-1 with TRBJ2-3; D not certain. CDR3 length equals 12 residues. V lost 2 bases, J lost 3 bases, and 4 bases lay in between. In germline, CDR1 is SGHRS, CDR2 YFSETQ.

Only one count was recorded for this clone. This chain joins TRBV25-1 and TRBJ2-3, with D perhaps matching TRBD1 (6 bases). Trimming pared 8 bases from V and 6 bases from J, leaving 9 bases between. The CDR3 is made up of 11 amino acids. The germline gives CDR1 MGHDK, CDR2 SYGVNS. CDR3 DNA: TGTGCCAGCGGGACAAAGGATACGCAGTATTTT. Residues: CASGTKDTQYF.